Listed here are 20 T cell receptor beta chains from one sample, sequenced in a study of blood T cells in healthy people across ages. For the second PCR, which ran for roughly 6 to 12 cycles, a sample-barcoded 5' primer and a J-beta primer mix were used. TCRdb called the 5' RACE reads again in MiXCR, with one record for every CDR3 protein. The sample yields over 1.5 million distinct CDR3 sequences, around 50% seen once. Material for sequencing was blood. Receptors originate from a woman between 40 and 50 years old in good health.

The table lists this clonotype with a few counts. The chain joins TRBV24-1 to TRBJ2-1; TRBD1 matches at 9 bases. Trimming cost V 4 bases and J 0 bases; bases outside gene matches: 6. The CDR3 is 17 amino acids. CDR1 and CDR2 from the germline V gene are KGHDR and SFDVKD. CDR3 bases: TGTGCCACCAGTGACCCGGGGACAGGGAGCTCCTACAATGAGCAGTTCTTC. This translates into CATSDPGTGSSYNEQFF.

V gene TRBV2 combines with J gene TRBJ1-1; D gene unclear. The V end lost 3 bases, the J end lost 1 base, and 9 bases lay between the germline ends. The CDR3 is made up of 14 amino acids. Germline V CDR1 and CDR2: SNHLY, FYNNEI. The CDR3 protein is CASSEGRPNTEAFF. The DNA for the CDR3 is TGTGCCAGCAGTGAGGGCAGACCGAACACTGAAGCTTTCTTT.

This clonotype appeared a few times. The rearrangement joins TRBV10-1 to TRBJ1-2, with D unresolved. This CDR3 is built from 13 residues. Germline assignment: CDR1 WNHNN and CDR2 SYGVQD (reference sequence). V lost 3 bases and J 4 bases, leaving 9 bases between the germline ends. This chain's CDR3 is CASSEGRSYGYTF. As DNA, the CDR3 is TGCGCCAGCAGTGAAGGCCGTTCCTATGGCTACACCTTC.

The table lists this clonotype with a count of one. This chain uses TRBV2 with TRBJ2-5; TRBD1 matches 8 bases. The CDR3 length is 17 residues. Trimming cost V 8 bases and J 2 bases; bases outside gene matches: 16. Germline assignment: CDR1 SNHLY and CDR2 FYNNEI. The CDR3 region has the DNA TGTGCCAGCTTAAAGGCAGGGGGCCTGGCCCCGCAAGAGACCCAGTACTTC. Protein sequence: CASLKAGGLAPQETQYF.

V and J are TRBV24-1 and TRBJ2-7, with 9 bases matching TRBD1. The CDR3 is made up of 16 amino acids. Trimming cost V 3 bases and J 9 bases; bases outside gene matches: 14. Looked up from germline, CDR1 is KGHDR and CDR2 is SFDVKD. CDR3 DNA: TGTGCCACCAGTGATCAACCGGGACAGGGACACCCAGGGCAGTACTTC. Its protein is CATSDQPGQGHPGQYF.

Comments on this clonotype: A read error is likely, as this CDR3 ends without the conserved phenylalanine or tryptophan. The V and J genes are TRBV5-1 and TRBJ2-1; 9 bases are shared with TRBD1. Trimming took 2 bases from V and 6 from J; bases not matched to a gene: 6. The CDR3 runs 15 residues. Germline assignment: CDR1 SGHRS and CDR2 YFSETQ. In nucleotides, the CDR3 is TGCGCCAGCAGCTTCGGACAGGGGTTCTCCAATGAGCAGTTCGTC. Protein product: CASSFGQGFSNEQFV.

V usage is TRBV18 and J usage is TRBJ2-5, with D perhaps assigned TRBD1 or TRBD2 (6 bases each). The CDR3 is 15 amino acids. V shed 3 bases and J shed 5 bases, with 16 bases lying between them. Looked up from germline, CDR1 is KGHSH and CDR2 is LQKENI. The CDR3 DNA is TGTGCCAGCTCACCCAGGACTAAGCAGGGGGAGACCCAGTACTTC. Translated, it gives CASSPRTKQGETQYF.

This sequence joins TRBV7-9 and TRBJ1-4; a weak D match, TRBD1 (6 bases). CDR1 is SEHNR, CDR2 FQNEAQ, per germline (reference sequence). V was pared by 6 bases and J by 0 bases, with 14 bases between. The CDR3 has 16 amino acids. CDR3 in DNA: TGTGCCAGCAGTCAAAACTCAGGGGCAACTAATGAAAAACTGTTTTTT. It encodes CASSQNSGATNEKLFF.

The chain carries TRBV9 and TRBJ2-7; 8 bases are a match to TRBD2. The last part of the DNA fits TRBJ2-5 better; the J call may be wrong. CDR1 SGDLS and CDR2 YYNGEE come from the germline V gene. This CDR3 region has 16 residues. This chain's CDR3 is CASSETGTRLGETQYF. As DNA, the CDR3 is TGTGCCAGCAGCGAGACCGGGACTAGGCTTGGAGAGACCCAGTACTTC.

The CDR3 loop is CASSRDRGLDGYTF. The CDR3 nucleotides are TGTGCCAGCAGCCGAGACAGGGGATTAGATGGCTACACCTTC. The genes are TRBV7-8 and TRBJ1-2, with 8 bases fitting TRBD1. Germline CDR1 reads SGHVS; CDR2 reads FQNEAQ. This CDR3 is 14 amino acids long. V lost 5 bases to trimming and J lost 6 bases; unmatched junction nucleotides: 8.

CDR3: CASSLPMRGGNYEQYF. The CDR3 DNA reads as TGTGCCAGCAGTCTACCGATGCGCGGGGGAAACTACGAGCAGTACTTC. The V gene is TRBV7-2, the J gene TRBJ2-7, with 7 bases that match TRBD2. Trimming at V came to 6 bases and at J to 3 bases, leaving 14 bases not matched to a gene. CDR3 size: 16 residues. The germline V gene has CDR1 SGHTA and CDR2 FQGNSA.

The chain couples TRBV29-1 to TRBJ1-1; TRBD1 aligns across 7 bases. V dropped 8 bases and J dropped 4; count of bases not matched to a gene: 7. CDR3 size: 12 residues. The germline gives CDR1 SQVTM, CDR2 ANQGSEA. This CDR3 is CSHRGSSTEAFF. CDR3 DNA sequence: TGCAGCCACAGGGGATCGAGCACTGAAGCTTTCTTT.

This chain connects TRBV20-1 to TRBJ1-6, with 7 bases matching TRBD1. CDR3 size: 13 residues. The V gene's germline CDR1 is DFQATT and CDR2 SNEGSKA (reference sequence). V lost 6 bases to trimming and J lost 10 bases; unmatched junction nucleotides: 9. CDR3 in amino acids: CSADDRERSPLHF. CDR3 coding DNA: TGCAGTGCCGACGACAGGGAAAGATCACCCCTCCACTTT.

The chain carries TRBV12-3 or TRBV12-4 and TRBJ1-2, with D perhaps matching TRBD1 (5 bases). This CDR3 comprises 14 residues. V dropped 5 bases and J dropped 8 bases, with 18 bases sitting between them. The CDR3 is CASSKGTAVGGYTF. CDR3 nucleotides: TGTGCCAGCAGTAAGGGGACCGCGGTTGGAGGCTACACCTTC.

This clonotype was observed a few times. J is TRBJ1-2 and V is TRBV28; D is uncertain. The CDR3 extends over 12 amino acids. Germline CDR1 is MDHEN and CDR2 is SYDVKM. The germline V and J ends were trimmed by 5 bases and 8 bases, with 12 bases remaining between them. The CDR3 sequence is CASSPTVVGYTF. CDR3 DNA sequence: TGTGCCAGCAGTCCCACCGTCGTAGGCTACACCTTC.

The rearrangement uses TRBV5-6 and TRBJ2-7; TRBD2 might be the D (6 bases). This CDR3 is built from 13 residues. Germline V lookup: CDR1 SGHDT, CDR2 YYEEEE. Deletions cut 2 bases from V and 3 bases from J, with 9 bases between. CDR3 nucleotides: TGTGCCAGCAGCTTTTCGGGAGTCTACGAGCAGTACTTC. Protein: CASSFSGVYEQYF.

This chain connects TRBV29-1 to TRBJ1-1; 7 nucleotides match TRBD1. This CDR3 contains 10 residues. CDR1 and CDR2 from the germline V gene are SQVTM and ANQGSEA. For the CDR3, the DNA is TGCGGCGGGGGGACAGCTGAAGCTTTCTTT. Protein: CGGGTAEAFF. The full variable domain, with the rest looked up from reference TRBV29-1 and TRBJ1-1, is SAVISQKPSRDICQRGTSLTIQCQVDSQVTMMFWYRQQPGQSLTLIATANQGSEATYESGFVIDKFPISRPNLTFSTLTVSNMSPEDSSIYLCGGGTAEAFFGQGTRLTVV.

This clonotype appeared many times. The CDR3 spells CAISGTEFYEQYF. As DNA, the CDR3 is TGTGCCATCAGTGGGACTGAATTCTACGAGCAGTACTTC. The chain is built from TRBV10-3 and TRBJ2-7; D is perhaps TRBD2 (5 bases). Germline V gives CDR1 ENHRY, CDR2 SYGVKD. Trimming removed 4 bases from V and 3 bases from J, with 10 bases in between. This CDR3 is built from 13 residues.

The rearrangement joins TRBV12-3 or TRBV12-4 to TRBJ2-3; 7 bases map to TRBD1. V shed 6 bases and J 0 bases; nucleotides not matched to a gene: 15. The CDR3 runs to 18 residues. The DNA for the CDR3 is TGTGCCAGCAGGCCGCCCACGAACAGGGGAAGTAGCACAGATACGCAGTATTTT. The encoded protein is CASRPPTNRGSSTDTQYF.

The V gene is TRBV6-1, the J gene TRBJ2-1, with D uncertain. This CDR3 has 15 amino acids. Per germline, CDR1 MNHNS and CDR2 SASEGT. V lost 5 bases and J 0 bases, leaving 11 bases between the germline ends. The CDR3: CASSPYHNSYNEQFF. As DNA, the CDR3 is TGTGCCAGCAGTCCTTATCACAACTCCTACAATGAGCAGTTCTTC.